The clone carrying this T cell receptor (beta chain) was picked up many times. Its antigen remains unidentified. It was with a sample-barcoded 5' primer and a J-beta primer mix that a second PCR of about 6 to 12 cycles was run. A template-switch adaptor with 12 random nucleotides tagged each cDNA molecule. Each CDR3 protein gets one entry after TCRdb re-called the 5' RACE reads with MiXCR. The data hold about 1.1 million distinct CDR3 sequences, with around two fifths observed a single time. The data are from a study of blood T cells in healthy people across ages. Study results and limitations: Those diversity estimates obtained from one million T cells were thought to be underestimates.

This CDR3 region has 14 residues. After removal of 3 bases from V and 6 bases from J, the junction contained 4 bases not matched to a gene. Germline-derived CDR1 and CDR2 are LGHDT and YNNKEL (reference sequence). The sequencing sample was made of blood. This chain links TRBV3-1 with TRBJ1-1; 10 bases map to TRBD1. The sequence derives from a man aged 18-30 years in good health. This CDR3 reads CASSHPTGGPEAFF. CDR3 in DNA: TGTGCCAGCAGCCATCCGACAGGGGGCCCTGAAGCTTTCTTT.